Listed below are T cell receptor beta chains from one sample, sequenced in a study of spatial heterogeneity in lung cancer. TCRdb processed the 5' RACE reads anew with MiXCR; each CDR3 protein has one entry. Among about 26,000 distinct CDR3 sequences listed, 9.5% to 15% were seen once. The material sequenced was PBMCs, taken at surgery. Every receptor here comes from a female donor with early-stage non-small cell lung cancer. CDR3s leave out the opening cysteine and the closing phenylalanine or tryptophan. Size values are once, few and many counts, or a class for expanded clones, and some rows have none.

clone_size	v_call	j_call	cdr3_aa
many	TRBV19	TRBJ2-5	ASSTRLAGLQETQY
once	TRBV4-3	TRBJ2-7	ASSQTSGRSYEQY
many	TRBV20-1	TRBJ2-2	SARDSQVPNTGELF
many	TRBV29-1	TRBJ1-1	SVGFNGKNTEAF
many	TRBV7-2	TRBJ2-7	ASSLRAGTYEQY
few	TRBV7-9	TRBJ1-1	ASSWTGASNTEAF
many	TRBV10-3	TRBJ2-1	AISEVLAAYNEQF
-	TRBV6-2/TRBV6-3	TRBJ1-1	ASSRPPPANTEAF
many	TRBV12-3/TRBV12-4	TRBJ2-7	ASSHDGFSYEQY
many	TRBV6-2/TRBV6-3	TRBJ2-1	ASRPNPSGSYNEQF
many	TRBV12-3/TRBV12-4	TRBJ2-3	ASSRTGGLSDTQY
many	TRBV6-1	TRBJ1-1	ASRLQGVETEAF
many	TRBV20-1	TRBJ2-2	SARDLVNRAGELF
many	TRBV15	TRBJ2-1	ATSKTSEHYNEQF
many	TRBV6-2/TRBV6-3	TRBJ1-6	ASSYSGDRNSPLH
many	TRBV29-1	TRBJ1-3	SASRGSGNTIY
many	TRBV5-1	TRBJ2-2	ASSRDSGELF
few	TRBV6-2/TRBV6-3	TRBJ2-3	ASSYVGLFADTQY
many	TRBV9	TRBJ2-2	ASSVGDSGSGELF
many	TRBV27	TRBJ1-5	ASSLGGGWEPQH